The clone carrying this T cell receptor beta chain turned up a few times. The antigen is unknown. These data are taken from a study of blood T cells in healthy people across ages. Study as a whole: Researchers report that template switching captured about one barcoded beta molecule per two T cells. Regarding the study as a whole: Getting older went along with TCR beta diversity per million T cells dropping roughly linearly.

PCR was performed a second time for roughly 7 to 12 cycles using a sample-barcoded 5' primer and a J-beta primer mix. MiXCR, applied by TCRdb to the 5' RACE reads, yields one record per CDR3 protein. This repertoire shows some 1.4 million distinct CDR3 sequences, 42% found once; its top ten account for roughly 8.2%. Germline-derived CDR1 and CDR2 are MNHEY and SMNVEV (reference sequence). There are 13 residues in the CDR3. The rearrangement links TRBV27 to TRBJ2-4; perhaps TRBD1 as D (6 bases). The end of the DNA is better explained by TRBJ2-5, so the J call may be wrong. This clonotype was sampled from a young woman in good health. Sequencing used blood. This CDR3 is CASSKGDQETQYF. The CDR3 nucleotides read TGTGCCAGCAGTAAGGGGGATCAAGAGACCCAGTACTTC.